This paragraph reports one T cell receptor beta chain. This sample is part of a study of blood T cell repertoires in COVID-19. Study context: COVID-19 samples from acute and convalescent phases originated in the United States, Italy and Spain. T cells, B-cell-depleted T cells, or PBMCs provided the cDNA or gDNA that served as material.

Looked up from germline, CDR1 is SNHLY and CDR2 is FYNNEI. The CDR3 is made up of 13 amino acids. The germline V and J ends were trimmed by 7 bases and 3 bases, with 10 bases remaining between them. Some clones are missing from TCRdb's copy, which holds only in-frame ones; the method was immunoSEQ multiplex PCR. The table has 20,000 to 25,000 clones, about nine tenths seen once. Sequencing used peripheral blood. This TCR was sampled from a woman in her 70s with active COVID-19. This sequence joins TRBV2 and TRBJ1-3, with no clear D. CDR3: CASTGFIGNTIYF. DNA of the CDR3: TGTGCCAGCACCGGTTTTATTGGAAACACCATATATTTT.